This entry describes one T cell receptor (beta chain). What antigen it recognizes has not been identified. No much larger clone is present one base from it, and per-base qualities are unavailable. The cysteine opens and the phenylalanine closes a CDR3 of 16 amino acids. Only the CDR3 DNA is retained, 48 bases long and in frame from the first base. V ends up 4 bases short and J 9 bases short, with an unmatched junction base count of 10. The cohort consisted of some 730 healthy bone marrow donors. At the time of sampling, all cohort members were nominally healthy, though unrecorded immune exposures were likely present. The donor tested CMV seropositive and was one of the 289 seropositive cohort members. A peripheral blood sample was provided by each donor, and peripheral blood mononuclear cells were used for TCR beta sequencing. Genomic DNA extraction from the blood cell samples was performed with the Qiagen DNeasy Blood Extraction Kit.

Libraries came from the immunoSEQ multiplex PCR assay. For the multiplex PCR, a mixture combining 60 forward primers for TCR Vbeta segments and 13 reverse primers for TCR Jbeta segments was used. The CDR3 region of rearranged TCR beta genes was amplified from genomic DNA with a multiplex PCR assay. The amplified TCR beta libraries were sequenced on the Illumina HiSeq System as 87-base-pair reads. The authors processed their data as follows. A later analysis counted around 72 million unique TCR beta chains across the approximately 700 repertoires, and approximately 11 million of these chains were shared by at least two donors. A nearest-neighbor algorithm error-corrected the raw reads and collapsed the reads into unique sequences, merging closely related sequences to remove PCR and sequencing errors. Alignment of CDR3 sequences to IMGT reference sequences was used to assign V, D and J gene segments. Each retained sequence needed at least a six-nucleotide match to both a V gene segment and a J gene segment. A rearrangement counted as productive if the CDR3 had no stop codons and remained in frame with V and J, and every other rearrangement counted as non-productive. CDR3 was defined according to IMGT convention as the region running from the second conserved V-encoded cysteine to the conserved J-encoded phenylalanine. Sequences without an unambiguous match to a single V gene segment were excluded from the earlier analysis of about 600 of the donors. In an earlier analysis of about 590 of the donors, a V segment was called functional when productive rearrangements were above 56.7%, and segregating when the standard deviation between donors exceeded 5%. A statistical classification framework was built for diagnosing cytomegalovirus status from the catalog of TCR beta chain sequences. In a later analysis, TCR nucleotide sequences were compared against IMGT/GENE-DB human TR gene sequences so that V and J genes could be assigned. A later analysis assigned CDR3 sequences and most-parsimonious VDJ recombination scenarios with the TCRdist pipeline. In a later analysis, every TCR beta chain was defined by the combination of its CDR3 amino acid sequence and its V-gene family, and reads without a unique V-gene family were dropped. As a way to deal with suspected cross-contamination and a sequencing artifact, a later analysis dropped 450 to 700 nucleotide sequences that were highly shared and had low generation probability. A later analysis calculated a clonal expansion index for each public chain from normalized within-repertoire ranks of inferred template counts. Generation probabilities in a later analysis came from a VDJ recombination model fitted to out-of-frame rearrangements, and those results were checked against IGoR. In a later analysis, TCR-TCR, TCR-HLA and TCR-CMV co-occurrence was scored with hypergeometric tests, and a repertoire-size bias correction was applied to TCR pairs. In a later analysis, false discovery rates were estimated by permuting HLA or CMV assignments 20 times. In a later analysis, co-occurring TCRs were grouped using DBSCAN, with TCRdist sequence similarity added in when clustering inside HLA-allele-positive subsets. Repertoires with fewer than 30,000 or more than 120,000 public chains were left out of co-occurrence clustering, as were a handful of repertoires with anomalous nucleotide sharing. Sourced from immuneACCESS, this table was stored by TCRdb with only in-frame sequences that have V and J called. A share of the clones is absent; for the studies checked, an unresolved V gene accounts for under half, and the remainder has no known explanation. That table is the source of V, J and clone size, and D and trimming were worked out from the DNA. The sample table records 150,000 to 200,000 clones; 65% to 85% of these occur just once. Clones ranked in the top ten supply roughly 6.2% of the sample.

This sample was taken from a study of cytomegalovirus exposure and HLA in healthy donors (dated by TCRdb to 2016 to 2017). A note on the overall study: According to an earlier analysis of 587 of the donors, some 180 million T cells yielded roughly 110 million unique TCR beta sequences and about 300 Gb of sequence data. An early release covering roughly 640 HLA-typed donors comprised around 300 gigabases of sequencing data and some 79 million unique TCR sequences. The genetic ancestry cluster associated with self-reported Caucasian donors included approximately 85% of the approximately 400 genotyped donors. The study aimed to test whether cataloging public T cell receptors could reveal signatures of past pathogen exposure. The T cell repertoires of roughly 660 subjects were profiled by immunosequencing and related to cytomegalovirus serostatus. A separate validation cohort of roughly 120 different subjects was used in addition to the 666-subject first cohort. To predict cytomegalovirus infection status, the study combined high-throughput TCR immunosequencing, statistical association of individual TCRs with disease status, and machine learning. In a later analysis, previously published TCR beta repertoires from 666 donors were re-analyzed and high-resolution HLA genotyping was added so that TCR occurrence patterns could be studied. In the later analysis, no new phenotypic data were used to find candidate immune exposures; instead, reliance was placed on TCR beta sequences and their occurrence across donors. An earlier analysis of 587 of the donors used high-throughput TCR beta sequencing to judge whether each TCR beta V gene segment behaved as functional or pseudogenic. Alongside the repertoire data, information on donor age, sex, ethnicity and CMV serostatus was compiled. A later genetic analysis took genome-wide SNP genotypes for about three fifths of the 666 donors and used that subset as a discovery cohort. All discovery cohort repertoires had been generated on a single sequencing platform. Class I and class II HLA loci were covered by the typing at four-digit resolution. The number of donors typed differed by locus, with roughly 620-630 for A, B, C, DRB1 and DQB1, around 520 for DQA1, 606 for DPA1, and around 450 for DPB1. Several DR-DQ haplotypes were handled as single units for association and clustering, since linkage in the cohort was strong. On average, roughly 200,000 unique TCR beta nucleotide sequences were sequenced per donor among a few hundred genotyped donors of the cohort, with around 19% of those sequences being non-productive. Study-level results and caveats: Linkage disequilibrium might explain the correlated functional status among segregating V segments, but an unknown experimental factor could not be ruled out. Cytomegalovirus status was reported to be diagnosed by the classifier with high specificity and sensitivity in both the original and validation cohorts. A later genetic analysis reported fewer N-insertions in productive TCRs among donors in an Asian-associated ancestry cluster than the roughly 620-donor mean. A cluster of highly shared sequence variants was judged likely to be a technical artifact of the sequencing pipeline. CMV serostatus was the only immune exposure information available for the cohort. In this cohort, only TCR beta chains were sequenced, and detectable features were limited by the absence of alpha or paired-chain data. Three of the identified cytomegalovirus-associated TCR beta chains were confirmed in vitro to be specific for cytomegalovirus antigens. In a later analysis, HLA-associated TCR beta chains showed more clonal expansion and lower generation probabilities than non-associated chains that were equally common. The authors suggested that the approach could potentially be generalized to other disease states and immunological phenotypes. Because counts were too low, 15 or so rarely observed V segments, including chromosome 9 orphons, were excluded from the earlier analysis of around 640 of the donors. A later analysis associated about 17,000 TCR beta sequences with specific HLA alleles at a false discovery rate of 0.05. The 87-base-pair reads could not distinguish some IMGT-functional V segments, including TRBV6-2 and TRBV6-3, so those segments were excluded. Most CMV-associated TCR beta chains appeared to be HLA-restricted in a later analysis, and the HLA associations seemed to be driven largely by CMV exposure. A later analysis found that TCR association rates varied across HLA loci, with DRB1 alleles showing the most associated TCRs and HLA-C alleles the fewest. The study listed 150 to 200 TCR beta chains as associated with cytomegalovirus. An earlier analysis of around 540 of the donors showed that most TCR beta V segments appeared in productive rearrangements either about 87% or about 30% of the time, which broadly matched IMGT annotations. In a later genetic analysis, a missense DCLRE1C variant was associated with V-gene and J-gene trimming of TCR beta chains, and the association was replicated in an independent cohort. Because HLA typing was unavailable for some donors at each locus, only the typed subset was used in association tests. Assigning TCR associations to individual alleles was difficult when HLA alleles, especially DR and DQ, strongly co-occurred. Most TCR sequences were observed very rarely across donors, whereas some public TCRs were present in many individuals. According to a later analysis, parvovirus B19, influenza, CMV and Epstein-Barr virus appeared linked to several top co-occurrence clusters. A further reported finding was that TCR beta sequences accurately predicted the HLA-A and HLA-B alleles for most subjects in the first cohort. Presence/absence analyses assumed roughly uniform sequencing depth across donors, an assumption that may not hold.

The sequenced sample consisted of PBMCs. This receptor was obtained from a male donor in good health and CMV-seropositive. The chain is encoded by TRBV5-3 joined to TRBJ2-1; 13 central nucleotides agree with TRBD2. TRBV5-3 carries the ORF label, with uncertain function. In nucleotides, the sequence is TGTGCCAGAAGCCTAGGACTAGCGGGAGACGGGGGTGAGCAGTTCTTC. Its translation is CARSLGLAGDGGEQFF.